This TCR beta chain was sequenced in a study (dated by TCRdb to about 2015). Describing the broader study: The study set out to test whether tumor-infiltrating Tregs in breast cancer get recruited from blood Tregs or are instead converted in situ from other CD4+ T cell subsets. Study-wide conclusions, independent of this receptor: Tumor memory CD4+ T cell TCR gene usage clustered with blood and lymph node memory CD4+ cells and lymph node naive CD4+ cells. Tumor-infiltrating Treg TCR alpha and beta sequences overlapped most with tumor naive CD4+ T cells, then with blood naive CD4+ T cells. Validation in the larger cohort was restricted to a single TCR beta V-J rearrangement rather than whole repertoires.

As a fraction of the sample, this clonotype is medium-sized (0.01 to 0.1%). Which antigen it targets is not known. Base qualities were left out, and no much larger clone turns up one base away. Library method: multiplex PCR. TCRdb shows the sequencer as Ion Torrent PGM. In the source study's methods: For each of nine subset-tissue groups, sequencing data from the five patients were pooled, and the groups were compared by unsupervised clustering of TCR gene usage. Repertoire similarity was calculated with the Morisita-Horn index, weighting shared sequences by their contribution to each repertoire. The public reads were run again by TCRdb, first through fastp at Q25 and then through MiXCR, and only productive beta chains were kept. Rows with one shared CDR3 protein collapse into an entry with the most common genes and DNA. TCRdb, not the original authors, processed these V and J calls. This sample is represented by approximately 860 distinct CDR3 sequences; around 13% of them were singletons. The top ten hold about 45% of the sample.

Cells that were CD4+CD25+CD127-/low were the ones isolated as Tregs. Mononuclear cells from lymph nodes or 50 ml of peripheral blood were isolated by Ficoll density gradient centrifugation. A purity exceeding 90% was confirmed by FACS for the sorted cell populations. The sequencing input was Tregs sorted from blood. The TCR was taken from a female donor with breast cancer.

CDR3 loop: CASSTDPNYGYTF. The DNA is TGTGCCAGCAGTACCGATCCTAACTATGGCTACACCTTC. The chain links TRBV12-3 or TRBV12-4 with TRBJ1-2; too little of a D gene remains to name it. Measured from the cysteine to the phenylalanine, the CDR3 is 13 residues long. The only DNA kept is the CDR3, 39 bases in frame from the first base. V is cut by 5 bases and J by 0 bases, and the space between the germline ends is 7 bases.